This T cell receptor (beta chain) comes out of a study of patients and donors after allogeneic stem cell transplantation. TCRdb itself ran the RT-PCR reads through MiXCR, one entry per CDR3 protein. The repertoire holds approximately 140,000 distinct CDR3 sequences, with about a third as singletons. This CDR3 contains 15 residues. Germline loops: CDR1 LGHDT, CDR2 YNNKEL (reference sequence). Trimming cost V 1 base and J 7 bases; bases outside gene matches: 7. This clonotype was found a few times. This TCR was recovered from a human donor who was either an allogeneic HSCT recipient or a stem cell or donor lymphocyte infusion donor (not recorded which). It is not recorded whose cells these are; they may come from a transplant donor. Sequenced: blood, either unsorted or a sorted T cell fraction (not recorded which). This chain uses TRBV3-1 with TRBJ1-2, with 9 bases that match TRBD1. The CDR3: CASSQVTGGRSGYTF. The CDR3 DNA follows: TGTGCCAGCAGCCAAGTAACAGGGGGCAGGTCTGGCTACACCTTC.